This T cell receptor beta chain was identified during a study of T cell changes during pregnancy in multiple sclerosis. In germline, CDR1 is SGDLS, CDR2 YYNGEE. J gave up 8 bases and V 0 bases, and 11 bases lay outside the gene matches. This CDR3 is 16 amino acids long. TCRdb's copy holds only in-frame clones and misses some; the assay was immunoSEQ multiplex PCR. The table includes 95,000 to 150,000 clones, approximately 94% detected once. About this clone itself: This same CDR3 is encoded by further DNA sequences in the sample.

Sequenced material: peripheral blood, taken before pregnancy. The chain links TRBV9 to TRBJ2-1, with 7 bases identical to TRBD2. The receptor was isolated from a female donor with multiple sclerosis, enrolled in a pregnancy study. CDR3 coding DNA: TGTGCCAGCAGCGTAGGGCTAGCGGCCTCCCGCGATGAGCAGTTCTTC. The encoded protein is CASSVGLAASRDEQFF.